These 31 T cell receptor beta chains came from one sample sequenced in a study of OX40 agonist ivuxolimab in advanced cancers. Sequencing was performed with immunoSEQ multiplex PCR; in TCRdb, only in-frame clones are kept and a portion is missing. There are over 8,000 clones in the sample; around 71% occur only once, and around two fifths lies in the top ten. This sample comprised CD4+ or CD8+ T cells sorted from blood, obtained in a trial of the OX40 agonist ivuxolimab. The origin of the receptors is an adult with an advanced solid tumor such as melanoma, head and neck, liver or kidney cancer.

The V gene is TRBV28, the J gene TRBJ1-6; D might be TRBD1 (5 bases). CDR1 and CDR2 from the germline V gene are MDHEN and SYDVKM. This CDR3 region has 14 residues. V lost 1 base and J lost 6, with 7 bases in between. Here the CDR3 reads CASSLSGINSPLHF. The CDR3 bases are TGTGCCAGCAGTTTATCAGGGATTAATTCACCCCTCCACTTT.

V gene TRBV4-2 combines with J gene TRBJ2-5; 12 bases agree with TRBD2. Germline CDR1 reads LGHNA; CDR2 reads YNFKEQ. The CDR3 contains 15 residues. V dropped 4 bases and J dropped 9; count of bases not matched to a gene: 9. CDR3: CASSPRLAGAVAQYF. The CDR3 DNA sequence: TGTGCCAGCAGCCCTAGACTAGCGGGGGCTGTGGCCCAGTACTTC.

This chain links TRBV19 with TRBJ2-7; no firm D call. Germline CDR1 is LNHDA and CDR2 is SQIVND (reference sequence). V was shortened by 9 bases and J by 1 base, with 10 bases between the two germline ends. The CDR3 totals 12 residues. CDR3 sequence reads: CASLTPSYEQYF. DNA for the CDR3: TGTGCCAGCCTGACACCATCCTACGAGCAGTACTTC. Looking up the rest from reference TRBV19 and TRBJ2-7 gives the full variable domain: DGGITQSPKYLFRKEGQNVTLSCEQNLNHDAMYWYRQDPGQGLRLIYYSQIVNDFQKGDIAEGYSVSREKKESFPLTVTSAQKNPTAFYLCASLTPSYEQYFGPGTRLTVT.

The chain combines TRBV7-2 with TRBJ1-5; D not certain. CDR3 size: 14 residues. Trimming removed 5 bases from V and 3 bases from J, with 11 bases in between. CDR1 is SGHTA and CDR2 is FQGNSA in the germline V gene. Here the CDR3 DNA reads TGTGCCAGCAGCCACGGATCGCTCAATCAGCCCCAGCATTTT. It translates to CASSHGSLNQPQHF.

The CDR3 sequence: CASSLRAGGSSYEQYF. The CDR3 DNA sequence: TGTGCCAGCAGTTTGAGGGCGGGAGGGAGCTCCTACGAGCAGTACTTC. This sequence joins TRBV28 and TRBJ2-7, with 9 bases identical to TRBD2. In germline, CDR1 is MDHEN, CDR2 SYDVKM. The CDR3 is made up of 16 amino acids. The trim removed 3 bases at V and 0 bases at J, leaving 6 bases unmatched.

The chain combines TRBV15 with TRBJ2-7, with TRBD1 as a possible D gene (5 bases). The germline V gene encodes CDR1 LNHNV and CDR2 YYDKDF (reference sequence). V lost 4 bases, J lost 6 bases, and 16 bases lay in between. This CDR3 is 14 amino acids long. The CDR3, as DNA: TGTGCCACCAGCAACCGGCAGGGCGCCGGCGAGCAGTACTTC. It yields the protein CATSNRQGAGEQYF.

This clone appeared a single time. The CDR3 DNA follows: TGTGCCAGCAGTTTAGGGACAGGTTCCACCGGGGAGCTGTTTTTT. Translated: CASSLGTGSTGELFF. The rearrangement joins TRBV28 to TRBJ2-2, with 8 bases lining up with TRBD1. The V gene end was trimmed by 2 bases and the J gene end by 4 bases; junction bases not matched to a gene: 3. In germline, CDR1 is MDHEN, CDR2 SYDVKM. This CDR3 contains 15 residues.

The chain links TRBV11-1 to TRBJ1-1; TRBD1 agrees at 7 bases. Germline CDR1 SGHAT, CDR2 FQDESV (reference sequence). Trimming took 0 bases from V and 5 from J; bases not matched to a gene: 3. The CDR3 runs 14 residues. In DNA form, the CDR3 reads TGTGCCAGCAGCTTAGCACAGGGGAGGACTGAAGCTTTCTTT. Protein sequence: CASSLAQGRTEAFF. Variable domain in full (rest from reference TRBV11-1 and TRBJ1-1): EAEVAQSPRYKITEKSQAVAFWCDPISGHATLYWYRQILGQGPELLVQFQDESVVDDSQLPKDRFSAERLKGVDSTLKIQPAELGDSAMYLCASSLAQGRTEAFFGQGTRLTVV.

The V call is TRBV27, the J call TRBJ2-6; D unclear. Germline lookup yields CDR1 MNHEY and CDR2 SMNVEV (reference sequence). The CDR3 is made up of 12 amino acids. V shed 8 bases and J shed 1 base, with 3 bases lying between them. The CDR3 loop is CASGSGANVLTF. The DNA for the CDR3 is TGTGCCAGCGGGTCTGGGGCCAACGTCCTGACTTTC. The entire variable domain, with the rest obtained from reference TRBV27 and TRBJ2-6, is as follows: EAQVTQNPRYLITVTGKKLTVTCSQNMNHEYMSWYRQDPGLGLRQIYYSMNVEVTDKGDVPEGYKVSRKEKRNFPLILESPSPNQTSLYFCASGSGANVLTFGAGSRLTVL.

This clone was counted only a few times. The chain recombines TRBV11-2 with TRBJ2-3; D gene uncertain. V was pared by 3 bases and J by 6 bases, with 4 bases between. Germline V gives CDR1 SGHAT, CDR2 FQNNGV. The CDR3 runs 11 residues. For the CDR3, the DNA is TGTGCCAGCAGCTTTTCTGATACGCAGTATTTT. It yields the protein CASSFSDTQYF.

The genes are TRBV13 and TRBJ2-3; the match to TRBD2 covers 8 bases. The V gene's germline CDR1 is PRHDT and CDR2 FYEKMQ (reference sequence). V lost 5 bases and J lost 4; bases outside the gene matches: 8. The CDR3 is 15 residues long. In DNA, the CDR3 is TGTGCCAGCAGCGGTAGCGGGAATGGCGCAGATACGCAGTATTTT. As protein: CASSGSGNGADTQYF.

V usage is TRBV21-1 and J usage is TRBJ1-5; the table's D call TRBD1 went unverified against the DNA. TRBV21-1 is designated a pseudogene. CDR3 size: 13 residues. The CDR3 here is CASSAQGFQPQHF. The DNA of the CDR3 is TGTGCCAGCAGCGCACAGGGATTTCAGCCCCAGCATTTT.

V gene TRBV5-6 combines with J gene TRBJ1-1; no firm D call. V lost 0 bases and J 8 bases, leaving 14 bases between the germline ends. CDR1 is SGHDT, CDR2 YYEEEE, per germline. The CDR3 runs to 14 residues. CDR3 nucleotides: TGTGCCAGCAGCTTGGCGAGCGGCCCTAAAGAAGCTTTCTTT. This gives the protein CASSLASGPKEAFF.

The gene calls are TRBV6-5 and TRBJ2-5; a weak D match, TRBD1 (5 bases). From germline, CDR1 is MNHEY and CDR2 SVGAGI. V was cut by 5 bases and J by 5 bases, with 15 bases left in between. The CDR3 totals 14 residues. Here the CDR3 DNA reads TGTGCCAGCAGTGAAGGGGCGGCAGATGAGACCCAGTACTTC. Translation gives CASSEGAADETQYF.

In its sample, this clone was seen once. The rearrangement joins TRBV4-1 to TRBJ2-1; D call uncertain. The CDR3 length is 14 residues. The germline CDR1 and CDR2 sequences are MGHRA and YSYEKL. V lost 1 base, J lost 8 bases, and 12 bases lay in between. The CDR3 is CASSQVRNVYEQFF. DNA for the CDR3: TGCGCCAGCAGCCAAGTGCGTAACGTTTATGAGCAGTTCTTC.

The rearrangement links TRBV6-1 to TRBJ2-2; a possible D gene is TRBD2 (5 bases). Germline assignment: CDR1 MNHNS and CDR2 SASEGT. The CDR3 has 15 amino acids. The ends were cut back, 3 bases at V and 4 bases at J, with 12 bases in the middle. This chain's CDR3 is CASSESVEGTGELFF. The CDR3 DNA reads TGTGCCAGCAGTGAGTCAGTAGAGGGCACCGGGGAGCTGTTTTTT.

This clone has only a few counts. The chain couples TRBV6-1 to TRBJ2-6; unclear D gene. V was shortened by 2 bases and J by 2 bases, with 10 bases between the two germline ends. Germline CDR1 and CDR2: MNHNS and SASEGT. The CDR3 loop spans 16 amino acids. CDR3 region: CASSESPAPGANVLTF. CDR3 DNA sequence: TGTGCCAGCAGTGAAAGTCCGGCTCCTGGGGCCAACGTCCTGACTTTC.

By sample share, this clone is medium-sized (0.01 to 0.1%). CDR3 coding DNA: TGTGCCAGCAGTGAAGGGACTAGCGGGAGCAATGAGCAGTTCTTC. Protein: CASSEGTSGSNEQFF. The chain has TRBV6-1 and TRBJ2-1; 13 bases line up with TRBD2. The CDR3 consists of 15 residues. Germline assignment: CDR1 MNHNS and CDR2 SASEGT. J gave up 6 bases and V 1 base, and 0 bases lay outside the gene matches.

The rearrangement joins TRBV5-4 to TRBJ1-1, with D possibly TRBD1 on 5 matching bases. V lost 4 bases to trimming and J lost 8 bases, with 15 bases between them. The CDR3 length is 13 residues. The germline V gene encodes CDR1 SGHNT and CDR2 YYREEE (reference sequence). The CDR3 sequence: CASSPPLGDEAFF. The CDR3 nucleotides are TGTGCCAGCAGCCCCCCTTTGGGGGACGAAGCTTTCTTT.

The chain employs TRBV28 and TRBJ1-1; no clear D. Germline-derived CDR1 and CDR2 are MDHEN and SYDVKM. Trimming removed 3 bases at V and 5 bases at J, with 7 bases between. This CDR3 is built from 12 residues. CDR3 in amino acids: CASSFARTEAFF. The CDR3 DNA is TGTGCCAGCAGTTTCGCCCGGACTGAAGCTTTCTTT.

A word on this clone: The sample holds other DNA sequences that translate to the same CDR3. The chain uses TRBV4-2 and TRBJ1-1, with D perhaps matching TRBD1 (6 bases). CDR3 length equals 14 residues. In germline, CDR1 is LGHNA, CDR2 YNFKEQ. Trimming cost V 5 bases and J 0 bases, with 10 bases left between them. The CDR3 region has the DNA TGTGCCAGCAGCTTGGGACAACTGAACACTGAAGCTTTCTTT. Its translation is CASSLGQLNTEAFF.

The rearrangement uses TRBV5-1 and TRBJ2-1; 7 nucleotides line up with TRBD2. The CDR3 loop spans 15 amino acids. In germline, CDR1 is SGHRS, CDR2 YFSETQ. The V segment lost 4 bases and the J segment 2 bases; nucleotides outside the gene matches: 6. This CDR3 is CASSPLAVAYNEQFF. The CDR3 nucleotides read TGCGCCAGCAGCCCTCTAGCGGTTGCCTACAATGAGCAGTTCTTC.

This chain joins TRBV6-1 and TRBJ2-5; 8 bases map to TRBD2. V lost 0 bases and J lost 4; bases outside the gene matches: 4. The CDR3 sequence is 15 residues long. CDR1 MNHNS and CDR2 SASEGT come from the germline V gene. CDR3 DNA sequence: TGTGCCAGCAGTGAAGCGAGCGGGAGTGCAGAGACCCAGTACTTC. This gives the protein CASSEASGSAETQYF.

Comment on this clone: One end of the junction fails to match germline, which may point to a read error. V gene TRBV20-1 combines with J gene TRBJ2-1, with D tentatively TRBD2 (6 bases). CDR3 length: 11 residues. Germline V gene sequence: CDR1 DFQATT, CDR2 SNEGSKA (reference sequence). The CDR3 is CSARDVEGRLF. The CDR3 DNA reads as TGCAGTGCTAGAGACGTGGAGGGGCGGCTCTTC.

By frequency in the sample, this clone is medium-sized. The chain uses TRBV6-6 and TRBJ2-7, with TRBD1 matching 10 bases. The V gene end was trimmed by 1 base and the J gene end by 6 bases; junction bases not matched to a gene: 3. CDR3 length: 14 amino acids. Germline CDR1 MNHNY, CDR2 SVGAGI (reference sequence). The CDR3 loop is CASSYLGTGVEQYF. The CDR3 DNA reads TGTGCCAGCAGTTACTTGGGGACAGGGGTCGAGCAGTACTTC.

The chain carries TRBV19 and TRBJ2-1, with 9 bases matching TRBD2. The germline gives CDR1 LNHDA, CDR2 SQIVND (reference sequence). The V segment lost 3 bases and the J segment 8 bases; nucleotides outside the gene matches: 8. The length of the CDR3 is 15 residues. The CDR3 DNA reads TGTGCCAGTAGTATCTTTGCGGGAGGGTTCGATGAGCAGTTCTTC. It translates to CASSIFAGGFDEQFF.

This clone was picked up many times. Germline and junction disagree at one end, which may indicate a read error. This rearrangement joins TRBV5-4 to TRBJ1-1; D is perhaps TRBD1 (5 bases). There are 13 residues in the CDR3. Germline V gives CDR1 SGHNT, CDR2 YYREEE (reference sequence). DNA of the CDR3: TGTGCCAGCAGCGATATTATACAGGCCCGGGGGATCTTT. Translated, it gives CASSDIIQARGIF. Filled out from reference TRBV5-4 and TRBJ1-1, the complete variable domain reads ETGVTQSPTHLIKTRGQQVTLRCSSQSGHNTVSWYQQALGQGPQFIFQYYREEENGRGNFPPRFSGLQFPNYSSELNVNALELDDSALYLCASSDIIQARGIFGQGTRLTVV.

CDR3 in DNA: TGTGCCTCCCGCCCGGGGGGCTCCTACGAGCAGTACTTC. Translated: CASRPGGSYEQYF. The rearrangement links TRBV11-2 to TRBJ2-7, with 7 nucleotides matching TRBD2. After removal of 11 bases from V and 0 bases from J, the junction contained 7 bases not matched to a gene. This CDR3 comprises 13 residues. Germline-derived CDR1 and CDR2 are SGHAT and FQNNGV.

This clone has only one observation. The rearrangement joins TRBV7-2 to TRBJ2-1; D is unclear. Germline CDR1 and CDR2: SGHTA and FQGNSA. This CDR3 has 15 residues. V lost 5 bases and J lost 1, with 12 bases in between. The CDR3 protein is CASSPSSGSYNEQFF. In DNA, the CDR3 is TGTGCCAGCAGCCCTTCTAGTGGGTCCTACAATGAGCAGTTCTTC.

V and J are TRBV13 and TRBJ1-1, with D unresolved. This CDR3 has 16 amino acids. The germline V gene has CDR1 PRHDT and CDR2 FYEKMQ (reference sequence). V shed 2 bases and J shed 1 base, with 14 bases lying between them. The CDR3 sequence is CASSLIGGLSNTEAFF. In nucleotides, the CDR3 is TGTGCCAGCAGCTTAATAGGAGGGCTTTCGAACACTGAAGCTTTCTTT.

The table lists this clone with many counts. The genes are TRBV5-8 and TRBJ2-7, with unresolved D. Trimming removed 0 bases from V and 3 bases from J, with 10 bases in between. The germline V gene encodes CDR1 SGHTS and CDR2 YDEGEE. There are 14 residues in the CDR3. The CDR3 DNA reads as TGTGCCAGCAGCTTGGATCAGGATTACTACGAGCAGTACTTC. Its protein is CASSLDQDYYEQYF. Based on the CDR3 plus reference TRBV5-8 and TRBJ2-7, the full variable domain is EAGVTQSPTHLIKTRGQQATLRCSPISGHTSVYWYQQALGLGLQFLLWYDEGEERNRGNFPPRFSGRQFPNYSSELNVNALELEDSALYLCASSLDQDYYEQYFGPGTRLTVT.